Following are 23 T cell receptor beta chains from one sample sequenced in a study of blood T cell repertoires in COVID-19. Sequencing used immunoSEQ multiplex PCR; TCRdb keeps in-frame clones, though not all of them. Altogether some 270,000 clones are present, roughly nine tenths being singletons, with the ten largest covering less than 5%. Sample: peripheral blood. The source is a woman in her forties who had recovered from COVID-19.

The rearrangement joins TRBV11-3 to TRBJ1-2; TRBD1 agrees at 9 bases. The CDR3 covers 13 residues. Trimming at V came to 4 bases and at J to 5 bases, leaving 2 bases not matched to a gene. Germline CDR1 SGHNT, CDR2 YENEEA. CDR3 region: CASSYGQGYGYTF. In DNA form, the CDR3 reads TGTGCCAGCAGCTACGGACAGGGGTATGGCTACACCTTC.

The chain has TRBV11-3 and TRBJ2-5, with 7 bases matching TRBD2. The CDR3 is 17 residues long. Trimming cost V 5 bases and J 3 bases; bases outside gene matches: 15. Germline CDR1 and CDR2: SGHNT and YENEEA. CDR3 nucleotides: TGTGCCAGCAGCCATTTTTCTCGGTGGGAGGGGAAAGAGACCCAGTACTTC. Encoded protein: CASSHFSRWEGKETQYF. Drawing the rest from reference TRBV11-3 and TRBJ2-5, the complete variable domain is EAGVVQSPRYKIIEKKQPVAFWCNPISGHNTLYWYLQNLGQGPELLIRYENEEAVDDSQLPKDRFSAERLKGVDSTLKIQPAELGDSAVYLCASSHFSRWEGKETQYFGPGTRLLVL.

The chain has TRBV5-4 and TRBJ2-3; possible D gene TRBD1, 6 bases. V dropped 10 bases and J dropped 6 bases, with 12 bases sitting between them. The CDR3 has 11 residues. Germline assignment: CDR1 SGHNT and CDR2 YYREEE (reference sequence). CDR3 sequence reads: CAFRDTDTQYF. The CDR3 region has the DNA TGTGCCTTCCGGGACACGGATACGCAGTATTTT.

This chain links TRBV14 with TRBJ1-2; D is unclear. The CDR3 is made up of 13 amino acids. Trimming shortened V by 2 bases and J by 2 bases, and 6 bases separated the two germline ends. The V gene's germline CDR1 is SGHDN and CDR2 FVKESK. The CDR3 DNA is TGTGCCAGCAGCCAATCCTTAAACTATGGCTACACCTTC. Translation: CASSQSLNYGYTF.

The V call is TRBV19, the J call TRBJ1-4; 7 positions agree with TRBD1. This CDR3 has 15 residues. Germline V gives CDR1 LNHDA, CDR2 SQIVND (reference sequence). V dropped 1 base and J dropped 5; count of bases not matched to a gene: 4. CDR3 amino acids: CASSIAGTANEKLFF. CDR3 nucleotides: TGTGCCAGTAGTATAGCGGGGACAGCAAATGAAAAACTGTTTTTT.

This chain links TRBV7-7 with TRBJ2-2; TRBD2 agrees at 8 bases. Losses at the gene ends were 5 bases for V and 7 bases for J; bases not matched to a gene: 9. This CDR3 region has 15 residues. Germline-derived CDR1 and CDR2 are SSHAT and FNYEAQ (reference sequence). Here the CDR3 reads CASSLTLSGGGELFF. DNA of the CDR3: TGTGCCAGCAGCCTCACGTTGAGCGGGGGCGGGGAGCTGTTTTTT.

The chain links TRBV11-2 to TRBJ2-1; 7 bases fit TRBD1. Germline CDR1 SGHAT, CDR2 FQNNGV. The V and J ends lost 6 bases and 4 bases, in that order; junction bases with no gene match: 12. There are 16 residues in the CDR3. DNA for the CDR3: TGTGCCAGCAGTTACAATACAGGGGATTTTTACAATGAGCAGTTCTTC. It is translated as CASSYNTGDFYNEQFF.

V is TRBV5-6 and J is TRBJ2-7; tentatively, D is TRBD1 (6 bases). V lost 7 bases to trimming and J lost 0 bases, with 14 bases between them. The CDR3 is 14 amino acids. Per germline, CDR1 SGHDT and CDR2 YYEEEE. The CDR3 spells CASRGIGGSYEQYF. The CDR3 DNA reads TGTGCCAGCCGTGGAATAGGGGGCTCCTACGAGCAGTACTTC.

J is TRBJ2-7 and V is TRBV3-1 (or the pseudogene TRBV3-2); 11 bases agree with TRBD1. The V and J ends lost 2 bases and 4 bases, in that order; junction bases with no gene match: 1. The CDR3 runs to 14 residues. Germline CDR1 is LGHDT and CDR2 is YNNKEL (reference sequence). As DNA, the CDR3 is TGTGCCAGCAGCCAATGGGACAGGGGGTACGAGCAGTACTTC. Translating gives CASSQWDRGYEQYF.

This rearrangement joins TRBV6-5 to TRBJ2-1; perhaps TRBD2 as D (5 bases). Germline V gives CDR1 MNHEY, CDR2 SVGAGI. Trimming stripped 5 bases from V and 7 bases from J, with 6 bases between. The CDR3 loop spans 11 amino acids. The DNA of the CDR3 is TGTGCCAGCAGTCGGGGAAATGAGCAGTTCTTC. Protein product: CASSRGNEQFF.

The chain uses TRBV6-1 and TRBJ2-3, with a tentative D call TRBD2 (7 bases). The CDR3 is 15 amino acids. The V and J ends lost 3 bases and 2 bases respectively, with 12 bases between them. Germline CDR1 and CDR2: MNHNS and SASEGT. CDR3 nucleotides: TGTGCCAGCAGTGAGAGGCGGGGGCTCACAGATACGCAGTATTTT. This codes for CASSERRGLTDTQYF.

V usage is TRBV7-3 and J usage is TRBJ2-2; possible D gene TRBD1, 8 bases. The CDR3 runs to 15 residues. V was cut by 5 bases and J by 5 bases, with 15 bases left in between. Germline V gene lookup returns CDR1 SGHTA and CDR2 FQGTGA. The CDR3 is CASSQTGGGTGELFF. The CDR3 DNA reads as TGTGCCAGCAGCCAAACAGGGGGAGGGACCGGGGAGCTGTTTTTT.

In this sample, this clone turned up a few times. This chain connects TRBV7-2 to TRBJ2-7, with a weak D call TRBD2 (5 bases). Germline CDR1 reads SGHTA; CDR2 reads FQGNSA. CDR3 length equals 12 residues. Deletions cut 5 bases from V and 7 bases from J, with 12 bases between. This chain's CDR3 is CASSPGGLEQYF. The CDR3, as DNA: TGTGCCAGCAGCCCCGGCGGGCTGGAGCAGTACTTC.

The chain couples TRBV5-4 to TRBJ1-4; no definite D call. This CDR3 spans 14 amino acids. CDR1 is SGHNT and CDR2 is YYREEE in the germline V gene (reference sequence). The V gene lost 5 bases and the J gene lost 7 bases, with 15 bases spanning the gap. The DNA for the CDR3 is TGTGCCAGCAGTTCAACGGGTGGTCCTGAAAAACTGTTTTTT. Translating it yields CASSSTGGPEKLFF.

V and J are TRBV14 and TRBJ1-1; perhaps TRBD1 as D (5 bases). Germline assignment: CDR1 SGHDN and CDR2 FVKESK. Trimming removed 0 bases from V and 4 bases from J, with 9 bases in between. The CDR3 runs 14 residues. CDR3 nucleotides: TGTGCCAGCAGCCAAGATTGGGGGGGCACTGAAGCTTTCTTT. Its translation is CASSQDWGGTEAFF. The variable domain in full, completed from reference TRBV14 and TRBJ1-1, reads EAGVTQFPSHSVIEKGQTVTLRCDPISGHDNLYWYRRVMGKEIKFLLHFVKESKQDESGMPNNRFLAERTGGTYSTLKVQPAELEDSGVYFCASSQDWGGTEAFFGQGTRLTVV.

The chain carries TRBV5-1 and TRBJ1-1; maybe TRBD1 (5 bases). The CDR3 covers 14 residues. V lost 0 bases and J lost 6, with 12 bases in between. Germline lookup yields CDR1 SGHRS and CDR2 YFSETQ. The CDR3 spells CASSLGQGDAEAFF. Written as DNA, the CDR3 is TGCGCCAGCAGCTTGGGGCAGGGCGACGCTGAAGCTTTCTTT.

This chain connects TRBV10-3 to TRBJ2-7; D possibly corresponds to TRBD2 (6 bases). V was cut by 3 bases and J by 6 bases, with 12 bases left in between. Germline CDR1 ENHRY, CDR2 SYGVKD. There are 13 residues in the CDR3. CDR3 nucleotide sequence: TGTGCCATCAGTGATTCCGGGGGAAGCGAGCAGTACGTC. It codes for CAISDSGGSEQYV.

V and J are TRBV19 and TRBJ1-6; D may be TRBD1 (6 bases). Germline V gene lookup returns CDR1 LNHDA and CDR2 SQIVND (reference sequence). CDR3 length: 14 residues. Trimming left V 3 bases short and J 9 bases short, with 12 bases between. CDR3 region: CASSMVGTFSPLHF. The DNA for the CDR3 is TGTGCCAGTAGTATGGTTGGGACATTTTCACCCCTCCACTTT.

V usage is TRBV15 and J usage is TRBJ2-3; no reliable D call. The CDR3 is 12 residues long. The V end was cut by 0 bases, the J end by 6 bases, with 4 bases between. Germline loops: CDR1 LNHNV, CDR2 YYDKDF (reference sequence). The CDR3 DNA reads as TGTGCCACCAGCAGAGATCGTGATACGCAGTATTTT. It encodes CATSRDRDTQYF.

In this sample, this clone turned up once. V gene TRBV3-1 (or the pseudogene TRBV3-2) combines with J gene TRBJ2-5, with D possibly being TRBD2 (5 bases). There are 13 residues in the CDR3. The germline V and J ends were trimmed by 1 base and 5 bases, with 8 bases remaining between them. Germline V gene sequence: CDR1 LGHDT, CDR2 YNNKEL (reference sequence). CDR3 DNA sequence: TGTGCCAGCAGCCAAGGACTAAGGGAGACCCAGTACTTC. The encoded protein is CASSQGLRETQYF.

This chain uses TRBV7-9 with TRBJ1-2; TRBD1 agrees at 7 bases. The CDR3 covers 12 residues. Germline loops: CDR1 SEHNR, CDR2 FQNEAQ (reference sequence). J was trimmed by 8 bases and V by 6 bases; bases with no gene match: 6. The CDR3 here is CASSGVGGGYTF. In nucleotides, the CDR3 is TGTGCCAGCAGTGGGGTAGGGGGCGGCTACACCTTC. The full variable domain, its missing parts supplied by reference TRBV7-9 and TRBJ1-2, is DTGVSQNPRHKITKRGQNVTFRCDPISEHNRLYWYRQTLGQGPEFLTYFQNEAQLEKSRLLSDRFSAERPKGSFSTLEIQRTEQGDSAMYLCASSGVGGGYTFGSGTRLTVV.

In this sample, this clone turned up a few times. This chain connects TRBV5-4 to TRBJ2-5; D may be TRBD2 (5 bases). Trimming took 4 bases from V and 1 from J, leaving 17 bases between them. The CDR3 loop spans 16 amino acids. In germline, CDR1 is SGHNT, CDR2 YYREEE (reference sequence). The CDR3 DNA is TGTGCCAGCAGCCCGGCCTCTAGGGCGGGCCAAGAGACCCAGTACTTC. Translation gives CASSPASRAGQETQYF.

V is TRBV18 and J is TRBJ1-2; D is possibly TRBD1 (5 bases). The CDR3 runs 13 residues. The germline V gene encodes CDR1 KGHSH and CDR2 LQKENI. Trimming cost V 3 bases and J 7 bases, with 12 bases left between them. The CDR3 nucleotides read TGTGCCAGCTCACCGAGTGCGGACATTGGCTACACCTTC. Translating it yields CASSPSADIGYTF.